This TCR beta chain was profiled in a study of shared clonotypes between healthy human individuals. Overall study results and limits: Since donors were few, the genetic and exposure-history diversity represented was limited. Researchers found naive subsets generally carried larger estimated richness than memory subsets. How much donors shared clonotypes was expected to be affected by sequencing depth.

Here immunoSEQ multiplex PCR was the method, and the copy in TCRdb shows in-frame clones only, minus some. This sample has more than 550,000 clones, with about 90% found just once. Germline V gene data show CDR1 as SGHVS and CDR2 as FQNEAQ. With V trimmed by 2 bases and J by 7 bases, 2 bases remained unmatched. The CDR3 runs to 14 residues. This clone was seen just once. Its antigen is not known. CD45RO-negative, CCR7-selected cells formed the naive CD8 fraction, which excluded terminally differentiated effector memory CD45RA+ cells. Nashville, Tennessee was home to all donors, each a Caucasian adult. Source material: naive CD8+ T cells sorted from blood. The receptor comes from a man aged 25 to 45 in good health. The rearrangement uses TRBV7-8 and TRBJ2-1; 10 bases fit TRBD2. The DNA for the CDR3 is TGTGCCAGCAGCTTAAAACTAGCGGGAAATGAGCAGTTCTTC. It translates to CASSLKLAGNEQFF.